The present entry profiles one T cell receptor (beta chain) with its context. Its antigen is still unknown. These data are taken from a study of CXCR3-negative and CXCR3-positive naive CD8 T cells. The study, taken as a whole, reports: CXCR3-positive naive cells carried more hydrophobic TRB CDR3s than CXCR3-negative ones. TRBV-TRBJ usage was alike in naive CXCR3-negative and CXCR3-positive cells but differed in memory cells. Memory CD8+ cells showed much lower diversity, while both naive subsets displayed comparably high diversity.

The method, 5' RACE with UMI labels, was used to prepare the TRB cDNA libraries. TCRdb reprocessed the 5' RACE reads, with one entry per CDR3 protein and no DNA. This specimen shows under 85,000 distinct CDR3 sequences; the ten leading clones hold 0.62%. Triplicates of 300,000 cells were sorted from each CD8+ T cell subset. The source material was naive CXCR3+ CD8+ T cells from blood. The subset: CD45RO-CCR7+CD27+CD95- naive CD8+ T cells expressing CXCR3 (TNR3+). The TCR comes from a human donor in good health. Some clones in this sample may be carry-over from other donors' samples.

CDR3 residues: CSARATAPVDRSYEQYF. The V gene is TRBV20-1, the J gene TRBJ2-7; with no DNA, the TCRdb D assignment of TRBD1 cannot be verified. This CDR3 spans 17 amino acids. Germline CDR1 and CDR2: DFQATT and SNEGSKA (reference sequence).